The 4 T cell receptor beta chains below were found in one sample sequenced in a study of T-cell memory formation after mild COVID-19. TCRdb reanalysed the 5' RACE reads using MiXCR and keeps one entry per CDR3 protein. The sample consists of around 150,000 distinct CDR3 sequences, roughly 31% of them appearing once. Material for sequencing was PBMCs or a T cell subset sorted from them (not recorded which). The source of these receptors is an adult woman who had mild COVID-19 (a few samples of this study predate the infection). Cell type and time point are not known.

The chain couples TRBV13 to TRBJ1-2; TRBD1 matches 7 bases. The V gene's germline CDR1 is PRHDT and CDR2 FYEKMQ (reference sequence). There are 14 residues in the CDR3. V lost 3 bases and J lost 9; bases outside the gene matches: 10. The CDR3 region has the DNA TGTGCCAGCAGCTTCCCCGACAGGGAAATGTGCTACACCTTC. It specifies CASSFPDREMCYTF.

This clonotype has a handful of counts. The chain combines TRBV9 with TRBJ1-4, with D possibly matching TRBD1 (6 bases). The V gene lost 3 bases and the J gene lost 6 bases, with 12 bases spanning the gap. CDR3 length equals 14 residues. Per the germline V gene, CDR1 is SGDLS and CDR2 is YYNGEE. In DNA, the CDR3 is TGTGCCAGCAGCGGAGGGGGTATGGATGAAAAACTGTTTTTT. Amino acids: CASSGGGMDEKLFF.

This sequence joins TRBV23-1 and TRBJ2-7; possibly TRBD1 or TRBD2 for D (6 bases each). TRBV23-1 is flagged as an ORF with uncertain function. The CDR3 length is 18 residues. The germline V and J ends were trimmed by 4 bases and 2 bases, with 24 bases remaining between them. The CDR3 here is CASSLSGSAGEEAYEQYF. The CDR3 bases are TGCGCCAGCAGTCTCTCAGGATCGGCAGGGGAGGAGGCCTACGAGCAGTACTTC.

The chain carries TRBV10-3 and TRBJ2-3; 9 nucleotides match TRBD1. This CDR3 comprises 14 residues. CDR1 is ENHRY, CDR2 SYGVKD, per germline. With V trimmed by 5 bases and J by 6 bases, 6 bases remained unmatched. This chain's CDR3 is CAISTGTGRDTQYF. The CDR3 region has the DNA TGTGCCATCAGTACCGGGACAGGGAGGGATACGCAGTATTTT.